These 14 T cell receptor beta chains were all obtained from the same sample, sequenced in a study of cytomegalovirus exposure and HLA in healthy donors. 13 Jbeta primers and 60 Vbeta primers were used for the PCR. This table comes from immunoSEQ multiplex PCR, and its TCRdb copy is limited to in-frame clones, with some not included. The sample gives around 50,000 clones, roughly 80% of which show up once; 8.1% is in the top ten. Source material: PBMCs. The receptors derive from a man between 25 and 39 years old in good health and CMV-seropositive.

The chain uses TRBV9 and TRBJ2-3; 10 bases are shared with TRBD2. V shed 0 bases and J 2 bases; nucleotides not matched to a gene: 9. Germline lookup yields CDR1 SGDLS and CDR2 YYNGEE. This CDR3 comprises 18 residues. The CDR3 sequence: CASSVASSGGIITDTQYF. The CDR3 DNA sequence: TGTGCCAGCAGCGTAGCGTCTAGCGGGGGTATTATCACAGATACGCAGTATTTT.

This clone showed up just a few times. This CDR3 is CASSLGTGVPDTQYF. As DNA, the CDR3 is TGTGCCAGCAGCTTGGGGACAGGGGTCCCAGATACGCAGTATTTT. V and J are TRBV5-5 and TRBJ2-3; 9 nucleotides align to TRBD1. Germline V gives CDR1 SGHKS, CDR2 YYEKEE (reference sequence). V lost 0 bases to trimming and J lost 4 bases; unmatched junction nucleotides: 3. This CDR3 is 15 amino acids long.

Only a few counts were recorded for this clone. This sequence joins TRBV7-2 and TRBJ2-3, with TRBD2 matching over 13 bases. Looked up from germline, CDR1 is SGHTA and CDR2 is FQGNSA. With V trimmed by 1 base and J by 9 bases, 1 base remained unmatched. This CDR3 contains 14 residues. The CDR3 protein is CASSLVTSGGTQYF. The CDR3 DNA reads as TGTGCCAGCAGCTTAGTGACTAGCGGGGGGACGCAGTATTTT.

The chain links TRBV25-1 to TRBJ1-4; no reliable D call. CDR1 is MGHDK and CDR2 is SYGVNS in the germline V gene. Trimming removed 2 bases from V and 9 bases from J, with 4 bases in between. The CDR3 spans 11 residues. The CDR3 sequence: CASSEGQKLFF. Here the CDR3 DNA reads TGTGCCAGCAGTGAAGGCCAAAAACTGTTTTTT.

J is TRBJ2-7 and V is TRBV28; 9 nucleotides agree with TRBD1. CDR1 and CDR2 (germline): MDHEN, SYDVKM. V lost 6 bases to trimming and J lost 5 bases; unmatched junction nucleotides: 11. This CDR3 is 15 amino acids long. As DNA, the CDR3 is TGTGCCAGCAGGGGACAGGGAAAAATCGGGGACGAGCAGTACTTC. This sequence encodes CASRGQGKIGDEQYF.

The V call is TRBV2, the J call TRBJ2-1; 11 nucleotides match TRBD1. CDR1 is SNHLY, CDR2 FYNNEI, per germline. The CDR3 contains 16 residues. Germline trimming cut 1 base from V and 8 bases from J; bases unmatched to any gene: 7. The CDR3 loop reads CASSEEVGTGGHEQFF. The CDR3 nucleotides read TGTGCCAGCAGTGAAGAGGTCGGGACAGGGGGGCATGAGCAGTTCTTC.

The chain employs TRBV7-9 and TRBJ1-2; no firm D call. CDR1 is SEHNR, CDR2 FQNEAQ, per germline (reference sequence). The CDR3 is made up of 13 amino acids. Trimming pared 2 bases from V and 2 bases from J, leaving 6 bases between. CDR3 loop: CASSLPGNYGYTF. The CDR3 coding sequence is TGTGCCAGCAGCTTACCAGGAAACTATGGCTACACCTTC.

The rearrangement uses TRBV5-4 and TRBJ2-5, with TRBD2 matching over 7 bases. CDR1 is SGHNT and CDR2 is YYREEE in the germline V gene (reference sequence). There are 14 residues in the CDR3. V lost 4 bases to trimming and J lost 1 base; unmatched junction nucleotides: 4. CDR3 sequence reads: CASSGRGIQETQYF. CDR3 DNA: TGTGCCAGCAGCGGGAGGGGCATCCAAGAGACCCAGTACTTC. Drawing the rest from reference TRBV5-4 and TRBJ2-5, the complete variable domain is ETGVTQSPTHLIKTRGQQVTLRCSSQSGHNTVSWYQQALGQGPQFIFQYYREEENGRGNFPPRFSGLQFPNYSSELNVNALELDDSALYLCASSGRGIQETQYFGPGTRLLVL.

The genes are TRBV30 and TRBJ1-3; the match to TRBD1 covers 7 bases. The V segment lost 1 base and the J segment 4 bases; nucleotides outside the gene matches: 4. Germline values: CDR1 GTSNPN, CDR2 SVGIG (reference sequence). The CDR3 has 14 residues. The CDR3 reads CAWSAGGTGNTIYF. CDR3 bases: TGTGCCTGGAGTGCAGGGGGGACAGGAAACACCATATATTTT.

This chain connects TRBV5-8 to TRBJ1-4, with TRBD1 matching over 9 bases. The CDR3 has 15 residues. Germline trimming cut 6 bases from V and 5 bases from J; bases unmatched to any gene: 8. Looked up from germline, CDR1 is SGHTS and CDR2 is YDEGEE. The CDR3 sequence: CASNRPGQGNEKLFF. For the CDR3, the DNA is TGTGCCAGCAATAGGCCCGGACAGGGGAATGAAAAACTGTTTTTT.

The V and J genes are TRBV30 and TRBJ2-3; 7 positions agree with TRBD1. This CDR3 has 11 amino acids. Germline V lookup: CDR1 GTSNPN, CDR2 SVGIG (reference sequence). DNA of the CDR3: TGTGTCACAGGGGTCGCAGATACGCAGTATTTT. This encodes CVTGVADTQYF. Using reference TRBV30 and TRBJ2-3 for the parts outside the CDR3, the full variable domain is SQTIHQWPATLVQPVGSPLSLECTVEGTSNPNLYWYRQAAGRGLQLLFYSVGIGQISSEVPQNLSASRPQDRQFILSSKKLLLSDSGFYLCVTGVADTQYFGPGTRLTVL.

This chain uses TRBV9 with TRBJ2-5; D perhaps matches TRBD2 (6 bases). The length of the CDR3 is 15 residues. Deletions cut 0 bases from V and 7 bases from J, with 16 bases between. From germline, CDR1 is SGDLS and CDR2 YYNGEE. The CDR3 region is CASSVEVALGGTQYF. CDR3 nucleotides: TGTGCCAGCAGCGTAGAGGTAGCGTTGGGAGGGACCCAGTACTTC.

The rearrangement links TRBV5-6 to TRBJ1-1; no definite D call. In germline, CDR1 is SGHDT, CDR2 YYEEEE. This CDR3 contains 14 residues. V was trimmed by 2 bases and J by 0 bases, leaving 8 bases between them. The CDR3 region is CASSLRRMNTEAFF. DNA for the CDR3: TGTGCCAGCAGCTTACGGAGGATGAACACTGAAGCTTTCTTT.

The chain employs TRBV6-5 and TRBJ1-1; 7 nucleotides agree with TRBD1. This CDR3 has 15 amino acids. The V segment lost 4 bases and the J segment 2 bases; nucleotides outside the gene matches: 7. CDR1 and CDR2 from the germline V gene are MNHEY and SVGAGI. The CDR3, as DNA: TGTGCCAGCAGTTCCCTGGGACAGTTCAACACTGAAGCTTTCTTT. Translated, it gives CASSSLGQFNTEAFF.